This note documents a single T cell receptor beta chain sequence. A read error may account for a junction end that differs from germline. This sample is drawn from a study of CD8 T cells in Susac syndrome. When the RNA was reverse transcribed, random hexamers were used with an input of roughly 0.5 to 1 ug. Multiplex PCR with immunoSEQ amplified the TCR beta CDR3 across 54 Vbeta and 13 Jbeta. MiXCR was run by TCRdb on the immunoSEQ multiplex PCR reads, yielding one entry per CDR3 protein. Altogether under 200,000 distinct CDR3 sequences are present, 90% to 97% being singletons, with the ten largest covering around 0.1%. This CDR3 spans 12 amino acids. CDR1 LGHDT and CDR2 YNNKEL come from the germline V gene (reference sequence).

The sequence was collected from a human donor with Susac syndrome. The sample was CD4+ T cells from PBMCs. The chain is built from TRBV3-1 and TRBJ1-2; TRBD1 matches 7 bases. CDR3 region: CASSQGQSLSSF. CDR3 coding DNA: TGTGCCAGCAGCCAGGGACAGTCCCTTAGTTCCTTC.